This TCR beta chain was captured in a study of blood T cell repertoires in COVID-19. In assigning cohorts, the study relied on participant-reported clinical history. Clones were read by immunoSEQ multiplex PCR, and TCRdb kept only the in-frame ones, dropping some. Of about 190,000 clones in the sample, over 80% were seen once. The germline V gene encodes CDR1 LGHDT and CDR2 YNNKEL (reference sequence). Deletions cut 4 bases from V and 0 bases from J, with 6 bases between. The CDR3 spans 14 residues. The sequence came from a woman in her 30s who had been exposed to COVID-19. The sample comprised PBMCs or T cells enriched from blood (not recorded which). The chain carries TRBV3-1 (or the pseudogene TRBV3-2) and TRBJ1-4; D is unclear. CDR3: CASSLRSTNEKLFF. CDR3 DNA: TGTGCCAGCAGCCTTAGATCAACTAATGAAAAACTGTTTTTT.